Following are 31 T cell receptor beta chains from one sample sequenced in a study of CD8 T cells in ankylosing spondylitis. Study outcomes and limitations: Characteristic, it appeared, of ankylosing spondylitis blood was a TCR beta motif of fewer than 10 highly homologous variants.

MiXCR, run by TCRdb on the 5' RACE reads, gives a single entry per CDR3 protein. The sample contains about 750,000 distinct CDR3 sequences, 15% to 20% of which appear only once. These receptors lack a known antigen. The sample was blood, either unsorted or a sorted T cell fraction (not recorded which). The origin of the receptors is a male donor with ankylosing spondylitis.

In its sample, this clonotype was seen a few times. This rearrangement joins TRBV10-3 to TRBJ2-5; 10 nucleotides agree with TRBD1. V dropped 5 bases and J dropped 3; count of bases not matched to a gene: 3. This CDR3 spans 14 amino acids. From germline, CDR1 is ENHRY and CDR2 SYGVKD. The CDR3 nucleotides read TGTGCCATCAGTCCCGGGACAGGGGAAGAGACCCAGTACTTC. Protein: CAISPGTGEETQYF.

This clonotype has a handful of counts. This chain uses TRBV6-2 or TRBV6-3 with TRBJ2-3, with TRBD1 as a possible D gene (6 bases). The CDR3 length is 13 residues. The V end was cut by 3 bases, the J end by 7 bases, with 11 bases between. From germline, CDR1 is MNHEY and CDR2 SVGEGT. The CDR3: CASSYGGPYTQYF. The CDR3, as DNA: TGTGCCAGCAGTTATGGGGGCCCGTATACGCAGTATTTT.

In this sample, this clonotype turned up many times. The chain couples TRBV7-9 to TRBJ2-1; 7 bases fit TRBD2. CDR1 SEHNR and CDR2 FQNEAQ come from the germline V gene (reference sequence). The V and J ends lost 5 bases and 10 bases, in that order; junction bases with no gene match: 11. The CDR3 runs 14 residues. CDR3 DNA: TGTGCCAGCAGCCACGGGACTACGGAGTACGAGCAGTTCTTC. This gives the protein CASSHGTTEYEQFF.

This clonotype was found a few times. The chain has TRBV7-3 and TRBJ2-1; 12 bases map to TRBD2. V was clipped by 5 bases and J by 6 bases; unmatched bases: 5. Looked up from germline, CDR1 is SGHTA and CDR2 is FQGTGA. CDR3 length: 15 amino acids. CDR3 DNA sequence: TGTGCCAGCAGCCAGACTAGCGGGAGTAGCAATGAGCAGTTCTTC. Amino acid sequence: CASSQTSGSSNEQFF. The complete variable domain, with remaining parts taken from reference TRBV7-3 and TRBJ2-1, reads GAGVSQTPSNKVTEKGKYVELRCDPISGHTALYWYRQSLGQGPEFLIYFQGTGAADDSGLPNDRFFAVRPEGSVSTLKIQRTERGDSAVYLCASSQTSGSSNEQFFGPGTRLTVL.

The V call is TRBV27, the J call TRBJ2-1; 8 bases line up with TRBD2. The CDR3 extends over 16 amino acids. Per the germline V gene, CDR1 is MNHEY and CDR2 is SMNVEV (reference sequence). Germline trimming cut 0 bases from V and 6 bases from J; bases unmatched to any gene: 7. CDR3 sequence: CASSLSAGGAFNEQFF. DNA for the CDR3: TGTGCCAGCAGTTTATCGGCGGGGGGCGCCTTCAATGAGCAGTTCTTC.

CDR3 protein: CASSLVSFREKLFF. DNA for the CDR3: TGTGCCAGCAGCTTAGTTAGTTTTCGGGAAAAACTGTTTTTT. The rearrangement links TRBV5-6 to TRBJ1-4; no reliable D call. The V and J ends lost 2 bases and 8 bases respectively, with 13 bases between them. The CDR3 contains 14 residues. The V gene's germline CDR1 is SGHDT and CDR2 YYEEEE.

This rearrangement joins TRBV20-1 to TRBJ2-1, with D possibly matching TRBD2 (5 bases). Germline CDR1 and CDR2: DFQATT and SNEGSKA (reference sequence). Between the trimmed V and J ends, which lost 7 bases and 10 bases, there was a span of 17 bases. CDR3 length: 12 amino acids. CDR3: CSGSLASWEQFF. The CDR3 DNA sequence: TGCAGTGGGAGCCTAGCTAGTTGGGAGCAGTTCTTC.

The chain uses TRBV12-3 or TRBV12-4 and TRBJ2-3; 8 bases match TRBD2. V shed 7 bases, J shed 0 bases, and the junction held 6 bases outside the gene matches. CDR3 length: 15 amino acids. The CDR3 here is CASTPGGGSTDTQYF. CDR3 DNA sequence: TGTGCCAGCACCCCCGGGGGGGGGAGCACAGATACGCAGTATTTT.

This clonotype was picked up a small number of times. The chain is built from TRBV5-1 and TRBJ2-3; D might be TRBD2 (6 bases). Germline CDR1 SGHRS, CDR2 YFSETQ. V lost 1 base and J 10 bases, leaving 19 bases between the germline ends. The CDR3 has 15 residues. The CDR3 region is CASSLTSWPGEAQYF. DNA of the CDR3: TGCGCCAGCAGCTTGACTAGCTGGCCGGGGGAGGCGCAGTATTTT.

In this sample, this clonotype turned up many times. The chain joins TRBV5-1 to TRBJ1-6, with D possibly being TRBD1 (5 bases). The length of the CDR3 is 15 residues. Germline V lookup: CDR1 SGHRS, CDR2 YFSETQ. V dropped 2 bases and J dropped 7 bases, with 13 bases sitting between them. CDR3 coding DNA: TGCGCCAGCAGCTTCAATTGGGACGGGAATTCACCCCTCCACTTT. The encoded protein is CASSFNWDGNSPLHF.

The chain couples TRBV4-2 to TRBJ2-3; 10 bases line up with TRBD1. Germline V CDR1 and CDR2: LGHNA, YNFKEQ. V dropped 4 bases and J dropped 2; count of bases not matched to a gene: 12. The CDR3 loop spans 18 amino acids. The CDR3 nucleotides are TGTGCCAGCAGCCCTACTTGGGACAGGGGTGATCTCACAGATACGCAGTATTTT. This encodes CASSPTWDRGDLTDTQYF.

The V call is TRBV6-5, the J call TRBJ2-7; D not certain. CDR3 size: 13 residues. Germline V gives CDR1 MNHEY, CDR2 SVGAGI. V was clipped by 2 bases and J by 3 bases, with 8 bases between them. As DNA, the CDR3 is TGTGCCAGCAGTTACAATAGAAACTACGAGCAGTACTTC. As protein: CASSYNRNYEQYF.

The rearrangement joins TRBV4-2 to TRBJ2-3; 16 bases line up with TRBD2. This CDR3 spans 20 amino acids. Germline V CDR1 and CDR2: LGHNA, YNFKEQ. The V gene end was trimmed by 0 bases and the J gene end by 5 bases; junction bases not matched to a gene: 11. The CDR3 DNA is TGTGCCAGCAGCCAAGATCGGCCAGGGACTAGCGGGAGGGGTGGAGATACGCAGTATTTT. Its protein is CASSQDRPGTSGRGGDTQYF.

The chain is built from TRBV4-1 and TRBJ2-5; either TRBD1 or TRBD2 may supply D (5 bases each). Looked up from germline, CDR1 is MGHRA and CDR2 is YSYEKL. This CDR3 is 15 amino acids long. V was pared by 6 bases and J by 5 bases, with 19 bases between. The CDR3 here is CASRPGTGDVETQYF. The CDR3 bases are TGCGCCAGCAGACCCGGGACCGGGGATGTGGAGACCCAGTACTTC.

This chain links TRBV7-8 with TRBJ2-3; no definite D call. The germline CDR1 and CDR2 sequences are SGHVS and FQNEAQ. V lost 6 bases and J lost 5, with 15 bases in between. The CDR3 is made up of 14 amino acids. CDR3 protein: CASSSSPEQDTQYF. Written as DNA, the CDR3 is TGTGCCAGCAGTTCCAGTCCAGAACAAGATACGCAGTATTTT.

The chain recombines TRBV3-1 with TRBJ2-7; D may be TRBD1 or TRBD2 (5 bases each). CDR1 and CDR2 (germline): LGHDT, YNNKEL (reference sequence). V was trimmed by 4 bases and J by 7 bases, leaving 14 bases between them. This CDR3 has 13 amino acids. The CDR3 protein is CASSLSNWGEQYF. The CDR3 coding sequence is TGTGCCAGCAGCCTATCGAACTGGGGGGAGCAGTACTTC.

This clonotype was detected many times. The J gene is TRBJ2-2, the V gene TRBV12-3 or TRBV12-4; 7 bases match TRBD1. The trim removed 6 bases at V and 0 bases at J, leaving 10 bases unmatched. The CDR3 covers 17 residues. The CDR3 DNA is TGTGCCAGCAGCCCTCGGACAGGAAGGACGAACACCGGGGAGCTGTTTTTT. It translates to CASSPRTGRTNTGELFF.

This chain links TRBV19 with TRBJ2-1; possible D gene TRBD2, 6 bases. The CDR3 runs 16 residues. Trimming pared 3 bases from V and 1 base from J, leaving 13 bases between. Germline values: CDR1 LNHDA, CDR2 SQIVND (reference sequence). DNA of the CDR3: TGTGCCAGTAGTATGTCCATAGCGGAATCCTACAATGAGCAGTTCTTC. Its protein is CASSMSIAESYNEQFF. Using reference TRBV19 and TRBJ2-1 for the parts outside the CDR3, the full variable domain is DGGITQSPKYLFRKEGQNVTLSCEQNLNHDAMYWYRQDPGQGLRLIYYSQIVNDFQKGDIAEGYSVSREKKESFPLTVTSAQKNPTAFYLCASSMSIAESYNEQFFGPGTRLTVL.

This clonotype was picked up a small number of times. V and J are TRBV7-9 and TRBJ1-2, with 9 bases lining up with TRBD1. V lost 5 bases, J lost 7 bases, and 11 bases stayed unmatched. The CDR3 extends over 15 amino acids. Germline CDR1 reads SEHNR; CDR2 reads FQNEAQ (reference sequence). This CDR3 is CASSATGTGTSGYTF. As DNA, the CDR3 is TGTGCCAGCAGCGCAACCGGGACAGGGACTTCTGGCTACACCTTC.

This clonotype was seen a handful of times. The J gene is TRBJ2-2, the V gene TRBV20-1; D is possibly TRBD1 or TRBD2 (5 bases each). The CDR3 is 14 residues long. CDR1 and CDR2 (germline): DFQATT, SNEGSKA (reference sequence). V lost 0 bases and J 5 bases, leaving 10 bases between the germline ends. The CDR3 nucleotides are TGCAGTGCTAGAGAGCTTGAGGGGACCGGGGAGCTGTTTTTT. Translation: CSARELEGTGELFF.

CDR3 nucleotides: TGCGCCAGCAGCGTGGGACCGATCTCCTACAATGAGCAGTTCTTC. Amino acids: CASSVGPISYNEQFF. The J gene is TRBJ2-1, the V gene TRBV5-1; possibly TRBD1 or TRBD2 for D (5 bases each). CDR3 length: 15 residues. In germline, CDR1 is SGHRS, CDR2 YFSETQ. Trimming left V 4 bases short and J 0 bases short, with 11 bases between.

The V and J genes are TRBV6-1 and TRBJ2-1, with D possibly matching TRBD2 (6 bases). Germline assignment: CDR1 MNHNS and CDR2 SASEGT. The V end lost 5 bases, the J end lost 1 base, and 15 bases lay between the germline ends. The CDR3 sequence is 16 residues long. CDR3 amino acids: CASSLTSYVSYNEQFF. The CDR3 DNA is TGTGCCAGCAGTCTCACTAGCTATGTGTCCTACAATGAGCAGTTCTTC.

The V call is TRBV12-3 or TRBV12-4, the J call TRBJ2-1; tentative D call: TRBD1 (5 bases). The CDR3 contains 15 residues. The V end was cut by 1 base, the J end by 8 bases, with 15 bases between. For the CDR3, the DNA is TGTGCCAGCAGTTTAGAATCAGGGTCGGTGGATGAGCAGTTCTTC. Amino acid sequence: CASSLESGSVDEQFF.

This sequence joins TRBV20-1 and TRBJ1-3; a weak D match, TRBD1 (5 bases). The germline V gene encodes CDR1 DFQATT and CDR2 SNEGSKA (reference sequence). The CDR3 is made up of 15 amino acids. The ends were cut back, 6 bases at V and 0 bases at J, with 15 bases in the middle. The CDR3 sequence: CSATRDPSSGNTIYF. DNA of the CDR3: TGCAGTGCAACGAGGGACCCGAGCTCTGGAAACACCATATATTTT.

The genes are TRBV5-6 and TRBJ1-1; D gene unclear. CDR3 length equals 16 residues. Trimming took 0 bases from V and 5 from J, leaving 17 bases between them. Per the germline V gene, CDR1 is SGHDT and CDR2 is YYEEEE. Here the CDR3 reads CASSLGTQDFWTEAFF. In DNA, the CDR3 is TGTGCCAGCAGCTTGGGTACCCAGGACTTTTGGACTGAAGCTTTCTTT.

Many counts were recorded for this clonotype. The gene calls are TRBV10-2 and TRBJ2-1; the D is unclear. Trimming shortened V by 6 bases and J by 3 bases, and 12 bases separated the two germline ends. The CDR3 has 14 amino acids. Looked up from germline, CDR1 is WSHSY and CDR2 is SAAADI. CDR3 loop: CASRDRSLYNEQFF. In nucleotides, the CDR3 is TGCGCCAGCAGAGACCGGTCGCTCTACAATGAGCAGTTCTTC.

The chain joins TRBV9 to TRBJ1-1; unclear D gene. V was pared by 0 bases and J by 1 base, with 7 bases between. The germline CDR1 and CDR2 sequences are SGDLS and YYNGEE. The CDR3 is 14 amino acids. The CDR3 nucleotides read TGTGCCAGCAGCGTAGCTGGAGGGAACACTGAAGCTTTCTTT. This codes for CASSVAGGNTEAFF.

The sample holds a few counts of this clonotype. The chain combines TRBV28 with TRBJ2-4; D may match TRBD1 or TRBD2 (6 bases each). V lost 7 bases to trimming and J lost 1 base, with 11 bases between them. The CDR3 totals 14 residues. The germline V gene encodes CDR1 MDHEN and CDR2 SYDVKM. The CDR3 sequence: CASKGGGAKNIQYF. The CDR3 bases are TGTGCCAGCAAAGGGGGAGGTGCCAAAAACATTCAGTACTTC.

This clonotype was picked up a small number of times. This chain joins TRBV15 and TRBJ2-3; D might be TRBD2 (5 bases). Trimming removed 0 bases from V and 6 bases from J, with 7 bases in between. CDR1 LNHNV and CDR2 YYDKDF come from the germline V gene (reference sequence). The CDR3 sequence is 13 residues long. CDR3 DNA sequence: TGTGCCACCAGCAGAGATCCGGGGGATACGCAGTATTTT. It codes for CATSRDPGDTQYF.

The chain employs TRBV29-1 and TRBJ2-7; D gene unclear. This CDR3 spans 16 amino acids. Trimming removed 0 bases from V and 0 bases from J, with 15 bases in between. Germline V gene data show CDR1 as SQVTM and CDR2 as ANQGSEA. The CDR3 nucleotides are TGCAGCGTTGAAGATATCGGAAAAGGGAACTCCTACGAGCAGTACTTC. It specifies CSVEDIGKGNSYEQYF.

The genes are TRBV20-1 and TRBJ2-4, with D possibly being TRBD2 (5 bases). Trimming removed 1 base from V and 7 bases from J, with 11 bases in between. The germline CDR1 and CDR2 sequences are DFQATT and SNEGSKA (reference sequence). The length of the CDR3 is 13 residues. CDR3 bases: TGCAGTGCTAGAGTCACGGGCGGGAACATTCAGTACTTC. The encoded protein is CSARVTGGNIQYF.